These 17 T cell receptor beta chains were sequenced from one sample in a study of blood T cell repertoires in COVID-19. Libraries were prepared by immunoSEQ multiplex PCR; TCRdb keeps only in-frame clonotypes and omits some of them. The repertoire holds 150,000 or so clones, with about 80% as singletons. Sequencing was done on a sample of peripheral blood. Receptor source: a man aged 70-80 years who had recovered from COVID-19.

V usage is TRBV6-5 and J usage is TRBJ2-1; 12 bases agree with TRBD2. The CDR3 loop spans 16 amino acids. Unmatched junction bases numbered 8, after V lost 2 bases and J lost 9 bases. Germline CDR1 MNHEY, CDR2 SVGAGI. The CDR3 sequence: CASSYGATSGSGEQFF. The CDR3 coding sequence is TGTGCCAGCAGTTACGGGGCGACTAGCGGGAGCGGTGAGCAGTTCTTC.

This CDR3 is CASSPGQAAYEQYF. The CDR3 nucleotides read TGTGCCAGCAGCCCCGGACAGGCCGCCTACGAGCAGTACTTC. The chain recombines TRBV7-8 with TRBJ2-7, with 7 positions matching TRBD1. The CDR3 totals 14 residues. CDR1 and CDR2 from the germline V gene are SGHVS and FQNEAQ. The V and J ends lost 5 bases and 2 bases, in that order; junction bases with no gene match: 6.

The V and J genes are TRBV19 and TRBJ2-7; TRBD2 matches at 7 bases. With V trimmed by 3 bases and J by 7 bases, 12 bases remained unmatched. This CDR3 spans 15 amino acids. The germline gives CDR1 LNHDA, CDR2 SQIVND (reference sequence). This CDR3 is CASSIRATSPREQYF. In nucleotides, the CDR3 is TGTGCCAGTAGTATCCGGGCGACTAGCCCCCGGGAGCAGTACTTC.

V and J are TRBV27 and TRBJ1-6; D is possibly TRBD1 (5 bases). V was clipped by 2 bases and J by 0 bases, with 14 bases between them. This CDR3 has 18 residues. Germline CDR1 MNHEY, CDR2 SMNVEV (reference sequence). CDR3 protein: CASSLAGPASSYNSPLHF. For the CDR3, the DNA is TGTGCCAGCAGTTTAGCGGGACCGGCGAGCTCCTATAATTCACCCCTCCACTTT.

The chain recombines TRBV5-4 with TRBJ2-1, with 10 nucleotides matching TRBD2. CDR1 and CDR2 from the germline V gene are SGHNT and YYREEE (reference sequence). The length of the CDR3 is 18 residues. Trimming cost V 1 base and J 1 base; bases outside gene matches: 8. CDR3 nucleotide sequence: TGTGCCAGCAGCTTGAGTCCTAGCGGGAGACCTTCCTACAATGAGCAGTTCTTC. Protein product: CASSLSPSGRPSYNEQFF.

The CDR3 reads CASRERSGNPSYNEQFF. In DNA, the CDR3 is TGTGCCAGCAGGGAAAGATCCGGGAACCCCTCCTACAATGAGCAGTTCTTC. V and J are TRBV3-1 (or the pseudogene TRBV3-2) and TRBJ2-1, with D tentatively TRBD2 (5 bases). Deletions cut 6 bases from V and 0 bases from J, with 18 bases between. This CDR3 has 17 amino acids. From germline, CDR1 is LGHDT and CDR2 YNNKEL (reference sequence).

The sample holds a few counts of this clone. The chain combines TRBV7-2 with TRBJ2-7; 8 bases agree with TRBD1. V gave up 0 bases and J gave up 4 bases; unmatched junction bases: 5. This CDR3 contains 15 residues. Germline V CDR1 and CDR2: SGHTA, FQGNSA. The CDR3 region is CASSLAQGARYEQYF. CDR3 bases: TGTGCCAGCAGCTTAGCGCAGGGGGCAAGGTACGAGCAGTACTTC.

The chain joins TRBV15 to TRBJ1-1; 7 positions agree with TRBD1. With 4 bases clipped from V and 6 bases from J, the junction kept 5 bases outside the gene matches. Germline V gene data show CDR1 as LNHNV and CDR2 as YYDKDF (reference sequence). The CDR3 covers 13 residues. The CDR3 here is CATSTYRGSEAFF. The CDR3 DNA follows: TGTGCCACCAGCACCTACAGGGGCTCTGAAGCTTTCTTT.

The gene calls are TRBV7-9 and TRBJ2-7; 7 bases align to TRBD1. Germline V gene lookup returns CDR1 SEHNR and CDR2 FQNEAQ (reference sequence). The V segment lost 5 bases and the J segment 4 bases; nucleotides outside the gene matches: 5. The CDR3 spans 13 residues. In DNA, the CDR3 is TGTGCCAGCAGCCACGGGACAGATTACGAGCAGTACTTC. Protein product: CASSHGTDYEQYF.

The CDR3 is CASSLEGQENNEQFF. CDR3 bases: TGCGCCAGCAGCTTGGAGGGACAGGAAAACAATGAGCAGTTCTTC. This chain links TRBV5-1 with TRBJ2-1; 8 nucleotides align to TRBD1. Losses at the gene ends were 0 bases for V and 5 bases for J; bases not matched to a gene: 4. Germline assignment: CDR1 SGHRS and CDR2 YFSETQ. The CDR3 is 15 residues long.

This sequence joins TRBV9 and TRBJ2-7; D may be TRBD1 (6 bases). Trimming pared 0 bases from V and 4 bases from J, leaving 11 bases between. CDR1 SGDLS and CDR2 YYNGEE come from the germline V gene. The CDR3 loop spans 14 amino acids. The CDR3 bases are TGTGCCAGCAGCGTAGGCCCGGACAGATACGAGCAGTACTTC. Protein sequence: CASSVGPDRYEQYF.

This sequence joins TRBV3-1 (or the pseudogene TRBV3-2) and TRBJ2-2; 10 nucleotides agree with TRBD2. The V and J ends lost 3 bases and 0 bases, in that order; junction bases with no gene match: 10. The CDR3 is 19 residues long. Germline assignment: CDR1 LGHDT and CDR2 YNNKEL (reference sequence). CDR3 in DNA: TGTGCCAGCAGCCACCGGACTAGCGGTAGTACCCCGAACACCGGGGAGCTGTTTTTT. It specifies CASSHRTSGSTPNTGELFF.

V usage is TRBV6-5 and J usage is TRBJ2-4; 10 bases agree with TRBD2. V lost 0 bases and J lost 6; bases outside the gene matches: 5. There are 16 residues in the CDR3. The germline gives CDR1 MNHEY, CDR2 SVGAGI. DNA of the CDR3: TGTGCCAGCAGTTACTCGCCTAGCGGGAGAGGAAACATTCAGTACTTC. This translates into CASSYSPSGRGNIQYF.

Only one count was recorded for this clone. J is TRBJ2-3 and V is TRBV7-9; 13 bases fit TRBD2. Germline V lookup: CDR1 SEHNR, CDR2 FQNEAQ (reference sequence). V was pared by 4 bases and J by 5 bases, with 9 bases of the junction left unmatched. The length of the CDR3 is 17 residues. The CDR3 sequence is CASSSTTSGRAGDTQYF. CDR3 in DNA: TGTGCCAGCAGCTCTACCACTAGCGGGAGGGCCGGAGATACGCAGTATTTT. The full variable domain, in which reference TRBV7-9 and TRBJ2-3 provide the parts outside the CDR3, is DTGVSQNPRHKITKRGQNVTFRCDPISEHNRLYWYRQTLGQGPEFLTYFQNEAQLEKSRLLSDRFSAERPKGSFSTLEIQRTEQGDSAMYLCASSSTTSGRAGDTQYFGPGTRLTVL.

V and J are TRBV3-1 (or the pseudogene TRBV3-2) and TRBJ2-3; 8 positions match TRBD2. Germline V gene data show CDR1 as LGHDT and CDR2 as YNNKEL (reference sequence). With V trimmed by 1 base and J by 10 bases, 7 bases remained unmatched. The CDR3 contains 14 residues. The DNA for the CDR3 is TGTGCCAGCAGCCAAGTCACCGGGACTAGAGCGCAGTATTTT. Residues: CASSQVTGTRAQYF.

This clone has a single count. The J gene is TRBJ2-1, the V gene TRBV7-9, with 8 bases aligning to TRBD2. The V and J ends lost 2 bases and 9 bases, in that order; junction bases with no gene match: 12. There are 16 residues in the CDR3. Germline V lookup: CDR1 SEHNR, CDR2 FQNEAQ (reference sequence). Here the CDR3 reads CASSLLRGSGNTEQFF. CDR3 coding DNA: TGTGCCAGCAGCTTATTGCGTGGTAGCGGGAACACTGAGCAGTTCTTC.

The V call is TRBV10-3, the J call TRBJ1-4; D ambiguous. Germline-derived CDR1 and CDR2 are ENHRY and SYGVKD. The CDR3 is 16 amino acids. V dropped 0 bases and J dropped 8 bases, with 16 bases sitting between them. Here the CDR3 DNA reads TGTGCCATCAGTGAGTCGGAATTGGGGAGTGGGGAAAAACTGTTTTTT. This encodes CAISESELGSGEKLFF.